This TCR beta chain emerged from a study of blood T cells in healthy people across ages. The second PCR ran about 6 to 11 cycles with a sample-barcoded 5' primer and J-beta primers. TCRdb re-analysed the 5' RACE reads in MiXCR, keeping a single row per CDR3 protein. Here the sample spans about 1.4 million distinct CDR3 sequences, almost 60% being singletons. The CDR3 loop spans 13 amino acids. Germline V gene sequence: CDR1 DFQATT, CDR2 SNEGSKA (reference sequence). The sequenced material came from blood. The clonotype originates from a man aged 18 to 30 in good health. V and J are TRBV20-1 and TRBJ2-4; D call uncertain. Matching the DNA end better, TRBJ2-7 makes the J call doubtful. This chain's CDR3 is CSAQTTAGYEQYF. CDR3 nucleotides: TGCAGTGCCCAAACTACTGCTGGTTACGAGCAGTACTTC.